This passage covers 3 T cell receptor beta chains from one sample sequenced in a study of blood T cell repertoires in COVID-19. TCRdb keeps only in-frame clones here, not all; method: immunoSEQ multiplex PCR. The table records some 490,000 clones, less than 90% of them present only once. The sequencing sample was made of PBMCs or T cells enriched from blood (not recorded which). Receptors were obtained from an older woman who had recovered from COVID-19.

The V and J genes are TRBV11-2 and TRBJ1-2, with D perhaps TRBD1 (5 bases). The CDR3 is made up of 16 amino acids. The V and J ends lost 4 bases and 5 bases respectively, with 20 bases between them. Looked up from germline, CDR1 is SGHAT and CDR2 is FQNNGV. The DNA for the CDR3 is TGTGCCAGCAGCTCCCCCCGGGACTCCCGGGGTTATGGCTACACCTTC. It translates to CASSSPRDSRGYGYTF.

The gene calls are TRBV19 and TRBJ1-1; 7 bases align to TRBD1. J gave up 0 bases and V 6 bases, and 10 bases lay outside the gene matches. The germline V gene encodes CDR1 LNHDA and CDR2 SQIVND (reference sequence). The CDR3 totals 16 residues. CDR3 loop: CASRKPPGQMNTEAFF. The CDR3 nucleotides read TGTGCCAGTAGGAAACCCCCGGGACAGATGAACACTGAAGCTTTCTTT.

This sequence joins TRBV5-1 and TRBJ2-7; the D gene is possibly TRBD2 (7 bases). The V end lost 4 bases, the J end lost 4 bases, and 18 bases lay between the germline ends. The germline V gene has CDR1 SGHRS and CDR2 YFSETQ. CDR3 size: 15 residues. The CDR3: CASSPWGGRDYEQYF. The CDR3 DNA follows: TGCGCCAGCAGCCCCTGGGGGGGGCGAGATTACGAGCAGTACTTC.